This passage covers 32 T cell receptor beta chains from one sample sequenced in a study of cytomegalovirus exposure and HLA in healthy donors. PCR was performed using 60 Vbeta and 13 Jbeta primers. Sequencing used immunoSEQ multiplex PCR; TCRdb keeps in-frame clones, though not all of them. This listing includes about 84,000 clones. Sequences were obtained from PBMCs. The receptors here all came from a man between 45 and 60 years old in good health and CMV-seronegative.

The V and J genes are TRBV7-3 and TRBJ1-1, with D possibly TRBD1 on 6 matching bases. The CDR3 consists of 14 residues. From germline, CDR1 is SGHTA and CDR2 FQGTGA. V shed 5 bases and J shed 7 bases, with 17 bases lying between them. The CDR3 protein is CASSPHSGDIEAFF. CDR3 sequence (DNA): TGTGCCAGCAGCCCGCACTCAGGGGATATTGAAGCTTTCTTT.

The chain recombines TRBV6-7 with TRBJ1-3, with TRBD1 as a possible D gene (6 bases). TRBV6-7 is an ORF, with its function uncertain. Trimming pared 4 bases from V and 0 bases from J, leaving 25 bases between. The CDR3 extends over 20 amino acids. CDR3 sequence: CASSSSKQGGSWDSGNTIYF. The CDR3, as DNA: TGTGCCAGCAGTTCCAGTAAACAGGGTGGATCCTGGGACTCTGGAAACACCATATATTTT.

The chain uses TRBV18 and TRBJ1-2, with 7 bases that match TRBD1. Trimming cost V 1 base and J 7 bases; bases outside gene matches: 3. The CDR3 covers 13 residues. Germline-derived CDR1 and CDR2 are KGHSH and LQKENI. Here the CDR3 reads CASSPQGAGGYTF. The CDR3 nucleotides are TGTGCCAGCTCACCACAGGGGGCTGGTGGCTACACCTTC.

The V gene is TRBV6-5, the J gene TRBJ1-1, with TRBD1 matching over 8 bases. The CDR3 consists of 16 residues. The junction had 8 bases not matched to a gene; V was cut back by 0 bases and J by 5 bases. The germline V gene has CDR1 MNHEY and CDR2 SVGAGI. The CDR3 DNA follows: TGTGCCAGCAGTTACTCGACTCAGGGGGCGAGGACTGAAGCTTTCTTT. Protein sequence: CASSYSTQGARTEAFF.

V is TRBV27 and J is TRBJ1-1; the D is unclear. Germline CDR1 is MNHEY and CDR2 is SMNVEV (reference sequence). The V and J ends lost 5 bases and 2 bases respectively, with 15 bases between them. This CDR3 is 15 amino acids long. The CDR3 nucleotides are TGTGCCAGCAGTCACCCGGGGAGCCTTAACACTGAAGCTTTCTTT. It codes for CASSHPGSLNTEAFF.

This chain connects TRBV28 to TRBJ1-1; possibly TRBD1 for D (5 bases). Germline lookup yields CDR1 MDHEN and CDR2 SYDVKM. This CDR3 is built from 15 residues. V lost 2 bases to trimming and J lost 6 bases, with 16 bases between them. The CDR3 region has the DNA TGTGCCAGCAGTTTACTTGTTGCAGGGTTAGCTGAAGCTTTCTTT. Translated: CASSLLVAGLAEAFF. The full variable domain, completed using reference TRBV28 and TRBJ1-1, is DVKVTQSSRYLVKRTGEKVFLECVQDMDHENMFWYRQDPGLGLRLIYFSYDVKMKEKGDIPEGYSVSREKKERFSLILESASTNQTSMYLCASSLLVAGLAEAFFGQGTRLTVV.

The rearrangement links TRBV5-6 to TRBJ2-7; D might be TRBD1 (5 bases). The ends were cut back, 3 bases at V and 1 base at J, with 14 bases in the middle. The CDR3 is 15 amino acids. Germline V gene data show CDR1 as SGHDT and CDR2 as YYEEEE. CDR3 residues: CASSSYPTGSYEQYF. The CDR3 bases are TGTGCCAGCAGCTCGTACCCTACAGGTTCCTACGAGCAGTACTTC.

The J gene is TRBJ2-5, the V gene TRBV9, with D tentatively TRBD1 (5 bases). Germline V gives CDR1 SGDLS, CDR2 YYNGEE. Trimming took 0 bases from V and 1 from J, leaving 10 bases between them. The CDR3 sequence is 15 residues long. The CDR3 loop is CASSVEPGSQETQYF. CDR3 sequence (DNA): TGTGCCAGCAGCGTAGAACCAGGGTCCCAAGAGACCCAGTACTTC. The complete variable domain, with remaining parts taken from reference TRBV9 and TRBJ2-5, reads DSGVTQTPKHLITATGQRVTLRCSPRSGDLSVYWYQQSLDQGLQFLIQYYNGEERAKGNILERFSAQQFPDLHSELNLSSLELGDSALYFCASSVEPGSQETQYFGPGTRLLVL.

V usage is TRBV29-1 and J usage is TRBJ1-2; 11 bases match TRBD1. The CDR3 is 13 residues long. V gave up 7 bases and J gave up 2 bases; unmatched junction bases: 3. Per germline, CDR1 SQVTM and CDR2 ANQGSEA. CDR3 residues: CSAGQGANYGYTF. CDR3 DNA: TGCAGCGCCGGACAGGGGGCCAACTATGGCTACACCTTC. Together with reference TRBV29-1 and TRBJ1-2, the CDR3 gives the full variable domain: SAVISQKPSRDICQRGTSLTIQCQVDSQVTMMFWYRQQPGQSLTLIATANQGSEATYESGFVIDKFPISRPNLTFSTLTVSNMSPEDSSIYLCSAGQGANYGYTFGSGTRLTVV.

The rearrangement links TRBV7-3 to TRBJ2-3; D ambiguous. The CDR3 is 14 residues long. CDR1 and CDR2 from the germline V gene are SGHTA and FQGTGA. V was shortened by 1 base and J by 5 bases, with 10 bases between the two germline ends. The CDR3 DNA reads TGTGCCAGCAGCTTAAGTCCTCTCCTAGATACGCAGTATTTT. Its translation: CASSLSPLLDTQYF. Combining the CDR3 with reference TRBV7-3 and TRBJ2-3 gives the whole variable domain GAGVSQTPSNKVTEKGKYVELRCDPISGHTALYWYRQSLGQGPEFLIYFQGTGAADDSGLPNDRFFAVRPEGSVSTLKIQRTERGDSAVYLCASSLSPLLDTQYFGPGTRLTVL.

The chain carries TRBV5-6 and TRBJ1-4; weak D call: TRBD1 (5 bases). The CDR3 runs 14 residues. The germline V gene encodes CDR1 SGHDT and CDR2 YYEEEE. V was cut by 1 base and J by 8 bases, with 12 bases left in between. The CDR3 DNA reads as TGTGCCAGCAGCTTGAGGGGTATGGGAGAAAAACTGTTTTTT. Translated, it gives CASSLRGMGEKLFF.

The gene calls are TRBV10-2 and TRBJ1-5, with D perhaps TRBD1 (6 bases). The CDR3 has 14 amino acids. The germline gives CDR1 WSHSY, CDR2 SAAADI. The germline V and J ends were trimmed by 3 bases and 4 bases, with 10 bases remaining between them. CDR3: CASSDRTANQPQHF. The CDR3, as DNA: TGCGCCAGCAGTGACCGGACAGCTAATCAGCCCCAGCATTTT.

This chain joins TRBV4-2 and TRBJ1-5, with 10 nucleotides matching TRBD1. This CDR3 region has 16 residues. CDR1 is LGHNA, CDR2 YNFKEQ, per germline. V lost 2 bases and J lost 1; bases outside the gene matches: 2. The CDR3: CASSQTDRGSNQPQHF. In DNA form, the CDR3 reads TGTGCCAGCAGCCAAACGGACAGGGGGAGCAATCAGCCCCAGCATTTT.

The genes are TRBV6-5 and TRBJ1-2; D not resolved. With 4 bases removed from V and 2 bases from J, the gap between germline ends came to 11 bases. CDR1 and CDR2 (germline): MNHEY, SVGAGI. The CDR3 spans 14 residues. CDR3 sequence (DNA): TGTGCCAGCAGTTCCCCAGCCGGGAACTATGGCTACACCTTC. Its translation: CASSSPAGNYGYTF.

The V and J genes are TRBV10-2 and TRBJ2-7; TRBD2 might be the D (6 bases). Germline V gives CDR1 WSHSY, CDR2 SAAADI. The CDR3 is 14 residues long. V was shortened by 6 bases and J by 1 base, with 13 bases between the two germline ends. The CDR3 is CASRHGSGSYEQYF. The DNA of the CDR3 is TGCGCCAGCAGACACGGAAGCGGGTCCTACGAGCAGTACTTC.

The CDR3 loop is CASSPGEQGAGYTF. For the CDR3, the DNA is TGCGCCAGCAGCCCGGGGGAACAGGGGGCTGGCTACACCTTC. The rearrangement joins TRBV5-1 to TRBJ1-2, with 9 bases matching TRBD1. The CDR3 sequence is 14 residues long. Germline CDR1 is SGHRS and CDR2 is YFSETQ. V was pared by 4 bases and J by 7 bases, with 8 bases of the junction left unmatched.

The chain couples TRBV28 to TRBJ2-7; D not resolved. V was trimmed by 3 bases and J by 2 bases, leaving 8 bases between them. The CDR3 is 13 amino acids. Germline V gene sequence: CDR1 MDHEN, CDR2 SYDVKM. The CDR3 sequence: CASSFERAYEQYF. In nucleotides, the CDR3 is TGTGCCAGCAGTTTTGAGAGAGCCTACGAGCAGTACTTC.

The gene calls are TRBV7-6 and TRBJ2-3, with 8 bases aligning to TRBD1. The germline gives CDR1 SGHVS, CDR2 FNYEAQ. V lost 7 bases, J lost 1 base, and 7 bases stayed unmatched. The CDR3 consists of 15 residues. CDR3 amino acids: CASKDRVGRTDTQYF. In nucleotides, the CDR3 is TGTGCCAGCAAGGACAGGGTTGGGCGCACAGATACGCAGTATTTT.

J is TRBJ2-3 and V is TRBV10-3; TRBD2 matches at 10 bases. V was clipped by 4 bases and J by 0 bases; unmatched bases: 1. The germline CDR1 and CDR2 sequences are ENHRY and SYGVKD. The CDR3 totals 15 residues. This chain's CDR3 is CAISALAGSTDTQYF. CDR3 coding DNA: TGTGCCATCAGTGCACTAGCGGGAAGCACAGATACGCAGTATTTT.

The chain couples TRBV2 to TRBJ1-1; TRBD1 agrees at 8 bases. The CDR3 runs to 14 residues. Germline CDR1 and CDR2: SNHLY and FYNNEI. V dropped 0 bases and J dropped 4; count of bases not matched to a gene: 1. The CDR3 nucleotides read TGTGCCAGCAGTGAAGCGCAGGGGGCCACTGAAGCTTTCTTT. It translates to CASSEAQGATEAFF.

V usage is TRBV6-1 and J usage is TRBJ2-7, with D perhaps matching TRBD2 (6 bases). Trimming took off 3 bases at V and 4 bases at J, with 16 bases between the two ends. CDR1 is MNHNS and CDR2 is SASEGT in the germline V gene. The CDR3 sequence is 15 residues long. CDR3 nucleotide sequence: TGTGCCAGCAGTGACGGGCCCTGGAGGGTTTACGAGCAGTACTTC. Encoded protein: CASSDGPWRVYEQYF.

CDR3 nucleotide sequence: TGCGCCAGCAGCTTGGATCGAGGCAACCGCTCTGGAAACACCATATATTTT. Protein: CASSLDRGNRSGNTIYF. The chain couples TRBV5-1 to TRBJ1-3; no clear D. The germline gives CDR1 SGHRS, CDR2 YFSETQ. V was shortened by 0 bases and J by 0 bases, with 13 bases between the two germline ends. The CDR3 contains 17 residues.

This chain joins TRBV2 and TRBJ2-1; D is uncertain. Germline loops: CDR1 SNHLY, CDR2 FYNNEI. V was shortened by 3 bases and J by 6 bases, with 6 bases between the two germline ends. CDR3 length: 12 amino acids. CDR3 nucleotide sequence: TGTGCCAGCAGTGACGACTCCAATGAGCAGTTCTTC. It translates to CASSDDSNEQFF.

This sequence joins TRBV2 and TRBJ2-5; 8 bases fit TRBD2. The length of the CDR3 is 15 residues. J was trimmed by 1 base and V by 1 base; bases with no gene match: 2. CDR1 is SNHLY and CDR2 is FYNNEI in the germline V gene. CDR3 region: CASSEGLALQETQYF. The CDR3 coding sequence is TGTGCCAGCAGTGAAGGACTAGCGCTCCAAGAGACCCAGTACTTC.

The chain uses TRBV13 and TRBJ1-2; D remains ambiguous. V dropped 1 base and J dropped 4 bases, with 4 bases sitting between them. The CDR3 runs 12 residues. Germline values: CDR1 PRHDT, CDR2 FYEKMQ (reference sequence). The CDR3 bases are TGTGCCAGCAGCTTAGATAGCTATGGCTACACCTTC. Encoded protein: CASSLDSYGYTF. Combining the CDR3 with reference TRBV13 and TRBJ1-2 gives the whole variable domain AAGVIQSPRHLIKEKRETATLKCYPIPRHDTVYWYQQGPGQDPQFLISFYEKMQSDKGSIPDRFSAQQFSDYHSELNMSSLELGDSALYFCASSLDSYGYTFGSGTRLTVV.

The gene calls are TRBV6-5 and TRBJ1-1; D not resolved. CDR3 size: 15 residues. V lost 0 bases and J 3 bases, leaving 11 bases between the germline ends. Germline loops: CDR1 MNHEY, CDR2 SVGAGI. The CDR3 loop is CASSYSGGSDTEAFF. CDR3 nucleotide sequence: TGTGCCAGCAGTTACTCGGGAGGGTCGGACACTGAAGCTTTCTTT.

The chain uses TRBV5-4 and TRBJ1-6; 10 positions agree with TRBD1. With V trimmed by 9 bases and J by 9 bases, 6 bases remained unmatched. The CDR3 totals 13 residues. Germline lookup yields CDR1 SGHNT and CDR2 YYREEE (reference sequence). CDR3 coding DNA: TGTGCCACAACTGACAGGGGGCCTTCACCCCTCCACTTT. Translating gives CATTDRGPSPLHF.

V gene TRBV6-5 combines with J gene TRBJ2-7; 7 nucleotides match TRBD1. Germline V lookup: CDR1 MNHEY, CDR2 SVGAGI. This CDR3 is 15 amino acids long. The V segment lost 2 bases and the J segment 3 bases; nucleotides outside the gene matches: 7. The CDR3 loop reads CASSYGGQSFYEQYF. The DNA of the CDR3 is TGTGCCAGCAGTTACGGGGGACAGTCGTTCTACGAGCAGTACTTC.

Of note for this clone: The junction departs from the called germline gene at one end, perhaps through a read error. V is TRBV18 and J is TRBJ2-5; 15 nucleotides line up with TRBD2. The CDR3 has 15 amino acids. CDR1 is KGHSH and CDR2 is LQKENI in the germline V gene. The CDR3 loop reads CASSPPGLAGGPEHF. In DNA, the CDR3 is TGTGCCAGCTCACCACCGGGACTAGCGGGGGGCCCTGAGCACTTC.

This chain links TRBV5-4 with TRBJ1-2; 7 bases map to TRBD1. The germline V gene encodes CDR1 SGHNT and CDR2 YYREEE (reference sequence). CDR3 length: 15 amino acids. Germline trimming cut 4 bases from V and 4 bases from J; bases unmatched to any gene: 10. DNA of the CDR3: TGTGCCAGCAGCCCCTCAGGGGGACCCCCCTATGGCTACACCTTC. Protein sequence: CASSPSGGPPYGYTF.

The rearrangement links TRBV18 to TRBJ1-2; 9 bases are shared with TRBD1. V dropped 2 bases and J dropped 5; count of bases not matched to a gene: 6. The CDR3 is 15 residues long. Germline loops: CDR1 KGHSH, CDR2 LQKENI. CDR3 loop: CASSPSRDRDYGYTF. In nucleotides, the CDR3 is TGTGCCAGCTCACCATCCCGGGACAGGGATTATGGCTACACCTTC.

This rearrangement joins TRBV20-1 to TRBJ2-7; D might be TRBD2 (5 bases). The germline V and J ends were trimmed by 2 bases and 4 bases, with 6 bases remaining between them. The V gene's germline CDR1 is DFQATT and CDR2 SNEGSKA (reference sequence). CDR3 length: 11 residues. The CDR3 sequence is CSARRGYEQYF. The CDR3 bases are TGCAGTGCTAGACGGGGATACGAGCAGTACTTC.